The present T cell receptor beta chain was sequenced within a study of T-cell reconstitution after alpha-beta-depleted transplantation in children. A TCRbeta library incorporating unique molecular identifiers was prepared. TCRdb re-called the PCR reads through MiXCR, storing one row per CDR3 protein. The table includes 250,000 to 300,000 distinct CDR3 sequences, over 8% detected once. This CDR3 region has 15 residues. Trimming pared 8 bases from V and 3 bases from J, leaving 21 bases between. CDR1 is SGHRS, CDR2 YFSETQ, per germline. The input for sequencing was PBMCs from the stem cell graft donor, taken from the stem cell graft. The source is a human donor who donated a stem cell graft to a child with SCID. The genes are TRBV5-1 and TRBJ2-7; tentatively, D is TRBD1 or TRBD2 (5 bases each). Here the CDR3 reads CASTPGQVDYYEQYF. CDR3 in DNA: TGCGCCAGTACCCCGGGGCAGGTTGATTACTACGAGCAGTACTTC.